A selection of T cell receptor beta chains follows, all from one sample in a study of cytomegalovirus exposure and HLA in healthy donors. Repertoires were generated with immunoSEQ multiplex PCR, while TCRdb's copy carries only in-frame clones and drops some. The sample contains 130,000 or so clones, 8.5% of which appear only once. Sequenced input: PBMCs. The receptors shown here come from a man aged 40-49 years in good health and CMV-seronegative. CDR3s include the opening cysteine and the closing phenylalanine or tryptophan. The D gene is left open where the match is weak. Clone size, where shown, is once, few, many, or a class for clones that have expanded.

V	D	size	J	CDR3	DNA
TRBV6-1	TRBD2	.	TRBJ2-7	CASSSRLAGLYEQYF	TGTGCCAGCAGCTCCCGACTAGCGGGTCTCTACGAGCAGTACTTC
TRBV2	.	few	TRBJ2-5	CARRGGGDYGETQYF	TGTGCCAGGAGAGGAGGGGGCGATTATGGAGAGACCCAGTACTTC
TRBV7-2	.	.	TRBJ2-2	CASSSLGGFNTGELFF	TGTGCCAGCAGCTCATTAGGAGGTTTCAACACCGGGGAGCTGTTTTTT
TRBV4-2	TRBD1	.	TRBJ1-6	CASSQEQGNNSPLHF	TGTGCCAGCAGCCAAGAACAGGGGAACAATTCACCCCTCCACTTT
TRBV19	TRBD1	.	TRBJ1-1	CASSRTGQGGAAFF	TGTGCCAGTAGCCGGACCGGACAGGGGGGGGCAGCTTTCTTT
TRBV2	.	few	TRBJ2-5	CASSEGGPNQETQYF	TGTGCCAGCAGTGAAGGGGGGCCGAACCAAGAGACCCAGTACTTC
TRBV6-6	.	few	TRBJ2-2	CASSYSGRPNTGELFF	TGTGCCAGCAGTTACTCTGGCAGGCCGAACACCGGGGAGCTGTTTTTT
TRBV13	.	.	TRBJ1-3	CASSLDRTSGNTIYF	TGTGCCAGCAGCTTAGACAGGACCTCTGGAAACACCATATATTTT
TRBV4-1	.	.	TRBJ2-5	CASSQDGRTEETQYF	TGCGCCAGCAGCCAAGATGGCCGGACAGAAGAGACCCAGTACTTC
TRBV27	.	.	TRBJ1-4	CASSLNRRNEKLFF	TGTGCCAGCAGTTTAAACAGGAGAAATGAAAAACTGTTTTTT
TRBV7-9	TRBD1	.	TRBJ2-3	CASSLGQGEDTQYF	TGTGCCAGCAGCCTCGGACAGGGCGAGGATACGCAGTATTTT
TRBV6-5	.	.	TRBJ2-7	CASNPGGRWNEQYF	TGTGCCAGCAATCCCGGGGGAAGATGGAACGAGCAGTACTTC
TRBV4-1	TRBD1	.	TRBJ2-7	CASSPPGQANVYF	TGCGCCAGCAGCCCCCCCGGACAGGCAAACGTGTACTTC
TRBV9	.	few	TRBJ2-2	CASSLRQNGELFF	TGTGCCAGCAGCCTTCGACAGAACGGGGAGCTGTTTTTT